The text below deals with one T cell receptor beta chain. The antigen remains undetermined. The CDR3 covers 15 residues. Germline-derived CDR1 and CDR2 are MGHRA and YSYEKL. V was pared by 4 bases and J by 0 bases, with 12 bases between. This record comes from a study of T cell responses to AZD1222 COVID-19 vaccine. Profiled with immunoSEQ multiplex PCR; TCRdb holds only in-frame clones, not every one. The sample lists fewer than 90,000 clones; around 89% were seen once. Overall study findings and caveats: Receipt of two AZD1222 doses was followed by a rise in Spike-specific TCR breadth and depth.

This receptor was taken from an adult who received the AZD1222 COVID-19 vaccine. The source was peripheral blood, collected 28 days after the second AZD1222 dose. The chain combines TRBV4-1 with TRBJ1-1; D not resolved. The CDR3 here is CASSRSGSMNTEAFF. The DNA for the CDR3 is TGCGCCAGCAGCCGGTCTGGCAGCATGAACACTGAAGCTTTCTTT.